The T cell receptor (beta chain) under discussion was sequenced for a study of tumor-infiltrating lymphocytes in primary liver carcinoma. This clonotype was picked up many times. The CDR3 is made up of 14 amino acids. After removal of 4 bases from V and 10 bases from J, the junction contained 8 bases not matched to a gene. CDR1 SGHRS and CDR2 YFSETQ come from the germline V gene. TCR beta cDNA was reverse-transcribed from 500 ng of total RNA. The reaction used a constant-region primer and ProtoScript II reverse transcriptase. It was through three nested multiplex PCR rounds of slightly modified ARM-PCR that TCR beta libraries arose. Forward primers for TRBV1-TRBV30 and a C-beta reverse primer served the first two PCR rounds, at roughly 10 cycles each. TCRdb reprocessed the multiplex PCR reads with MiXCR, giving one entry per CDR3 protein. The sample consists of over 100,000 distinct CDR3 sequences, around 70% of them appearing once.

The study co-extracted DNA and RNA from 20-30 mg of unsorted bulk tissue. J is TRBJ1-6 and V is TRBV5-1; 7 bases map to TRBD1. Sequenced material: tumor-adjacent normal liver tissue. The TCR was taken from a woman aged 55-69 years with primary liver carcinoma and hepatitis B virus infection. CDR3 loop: CASSQTGPGSPLHF. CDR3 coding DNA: TGCGCCAGCAGCCAGACAGGGCCAGGCTCACCCCTCCACTTT.